The T cell receptor (beta chain) described here comes from a study of early T cells in non-severe SARS-CoV-2 infection. Study background: Chains were unpaired, as sequencing was done on bulk RNA from unsorted whole blood.

The protocol attached unique molecular identifiers to individual cDNA molecules. A single record per CDR3 protein comes from TCRdb applying MiXCR to the 5' RACE reads. There are 45,000 to 55,000 distinct CDR3 sequences in the sample; approximately 9.8% occur only once, and about 8.6% lies in the top ten. The study, taken as a whole, reports: Clonotype matching in VDJdb favored anti-spike CD8 responses and did not capture private and CD4 specificities.

CDR3 size: 15 residues. Germline values: CDR1 SGDLS, CDR2 YYNGEE. Trimming pared 4 bases from V and 7 bases from J, leaving 21 bases between. This clonotype was found many times. The antigen is unknown. The sequencing sample was made of whole blood. V gene TRBV9 combines with J gene TRBJ2-7; D tentatively reads TRBD1 or TRBD2 (6 bases each). This clonotype was sampled from an adult who was a healthcare worker with PCR-confirmed SARS-CoV-2 infection or an uninfected control (not recorded which). Here the CDR3 DNA reads TGTGCCAGCAGCCCAGGAGGGGGTCAGCTACGAGAGCAGTACTTC. Translation gives CASSPGGGQLREQYF.